This TCR beta chain originates from a study of glioma-infiltrating T cells after dendritic cell vaccination. Study-wide context: Autologous tumor lysate-pulsed dendritic cell vaccination was given between the early 2000s and the early 2010s. Autologous tumor lysate was loaded overnight onto monocyte-derived dendritic cells grown 7 to 8 days with IL-4 and GM-CSF. Overall study findings and caveats: Higher pretreatment TIL content predicted longer progression-free time and survival.

Described time point: after dendritic cell vaccination, including at tumor progression/relapse. Regarding this clone: The target antigen is unknown.

Measured with immunoSEQ multiplex PCR; TCRdb has only the in-frame clones, and not every one. Among roughly 88,000 clones listed, approximately 80% were seen once. From germline, CDR1 is KGHSH and CDR2 LQKENI. V gave up 0 bases and J gave up 7 bases, with 13 bases separating them. CDR3 length: 14 residues. V is TRBV18 and J is TRBJ2-7; possible D gene TRBD2, 6 bases. The material sequenced was blood, taken after dendritic cell vaccination. The clonotype was recovered from a human donor with glioblastoma. This CDR3 reads CASSPPGRAGEQYV. In DNA, the CDR3 is TGTGCCAGCTCACCACCGGGCAGGGCGGGGGAGCAGTACGTC.